This T cell receptor (beta chain) is drawn from a study of T cells in Graves' hyperthyroidism and ophthalmopathy. TCR beta CDR3 regions were amplified from RNA transcripts. RT-PCR in the first round (using the HTBI primer set) targeted the TCR CDR3. TCRdb analysed the multiplex PCR reads with MiXCR anew, one entry per CDR3 protein. The repertoire has approximately 600,000 distinct CDR3 sequences, around 21% of them found once; the top ten carry approximately 30%. Duration under 3 months, a NOSPECS grade of at least 4, and a Clinical Activity Score of at least 3 characterized the ophthalmopathy patients. Per the germline V gene, CDR1 is SEHNR and CDR2 is FQNEAQ (reference sequence). There are 15 residues in the CDR3. This clonotype was seen a few times. Relative to the germline gene, one junction end is altered; a read error may explain this.

The chain employs TRBV7-9 and TRBJ1-6, with D possibly being TRBD1 (6 bases). Specimen: blood. The sequence was collected from a man aged 30 to 39 with Graves' ophthalmopathy. In DNA form, the CDR3 reads TGTGCCAGCAGCCCCTCGGGGGCAAGGGTTACACCCCTCCACTTC. It codes for CASSPSGARVTPLHF.